These 30 T cell receptor beta chains originate from one sample sequenced in a study of beta chain features in type 1 diabetes. Antigens for these TCRs are unknown. Study-wide results and limits: There was a moderate but significant shortening of TCRB CDR3s in all four CD4+ subsets of Type 1 diabetes patients.

TCRB transcripts that were expressed got sequenced, as all of the isolated RNA had been reverse transcribed. Method: immunoSEQ multiplex PCR; TCRdb's copy keeps in-frame clones and lacks some. Of over 150,000 clones listed, 7% to 9% were seen once; the top ten hold 0.5%. Material: central memory CD4+ T cells from blood. The receptors originated from a man younger than 35 with type 1 diabetes.

This clone was counted between two and nine times. The chain joins TRBV25-1 to TRBJ1-2; 8 positions match TRBD1. V trimming: 4 bases; J trimming: 7 bases; junction bases outside the gene matches: 2. The length of the CDR3 is 12 residues. From germline, CDR1 is MGHDK and CDR2 SYGVNS. The CDR3 spells CASSADRGGYTF. The CDR3 nucleotides read TGTGCCAGCAGTGCAGACAGGGGTGGCTACACCTTC.

Here the CDR3 DNA reads TGTGCCAGCAGCCAACAGCTGTCTGGGGCCAACGTCCTGACTTTC. Translating it yields CASSQQLSGANVLTF. The V gene is TRBV11-2, the J gene TRBJ2-6; D call uncertain. This CDR3 has 15 amino acids. V gave up 5 bases and J gave up 1 base, with 9 bases separating them. CDR1 is SGHAT, CDR2 FQNNGV, per germline.

This clone occurred a few times. The chain links TRBV15 to TRBJ2-7; D gene unclear. This CDR3 contains 15 residues. Germline V CDR1 and CDR2: LNHNV, YYDKDF (reference sequence). Trimming took off 0 bases at V and 0 bases at J, with 9 bases between the two ends. CDR3 loop: CATSRDQDSSYEQYF. CDR3 sequence (DNA): TGTGCCACCAGCAGAGATCAGGATAGCTCCTACGAGCAGTACTTC.

Worth noting for this clone: Germline and junction disagree at one end, which may indicate a read error. The chain combines TRBV27 with TRBJ1-2; D is possibly TRBD1 (5 bases). This CDR3 spans 12 amino acids. CDR1 is MNHEY and CDR2 is SMNVEV in the germline V gene (reference sequence). The CDR3 loop is CRHRGQGYGYTF. The CDR3 nucleotides are TGCCGTCATCGTGGGCAGGGATATGGCTACACCTTC.

The table lists this clone with a few counts. The rearrangement links TRBV19 to TRBJ1-2, with 7 bases fitting TRBD1. Germline assignment: CDR1 LNHDA and CDR2 SQIVND (reference sequence). CDR3 size: 13 residues. The V gene end was trimmed by 3 bases and the J gene end by 7 bases; junction bases not matched to a gene: 5. The CDR3 loop reads CASSIFTGAGYTF. For the CDR3, the DNA is TGTGCCAGTAGTATTTTCACAGGGGCTGGCTACACCTTC.

V and J are TRBV5-1 and TRBJ1-2; no clear D. The CDR3 is 14 residues long. Trimming removed 1 base at V and 6 bases at J, with 13 bases between. Germline CDR1 SGHRS, CDR2 YFSETQ. Here the CDR3 DNA reads TGCGCCAGCAGCTTGAGTGCGGATCGCGATGGCTACACCTTC. This sequence encodes CASSLSADRDGYTF.

The chain uses TRBV5-1 and TRBJ2-5, with D perhaps matching TRBD1 (5 bases). The germline gives CDR1 SGHRS, CDR2 YFSETQ. With 0 bases removed from V and 2 bases from J, the gap between germline ends came to 8 bases. The CDR3 contains 14 residues. As DNA, the CDR3 is TGCGCCAGCAGCTTGGACAGGAGACAAGAGACCCAGTACTTC. It codes for CASSLDRRQETQYF.

The chain is built from TRBV15 and TRBJ1-2, with a weak D call TRBD1 (5 bases). CDR3 length equals 14 residues. Trimming took 0 bases from V and 6 from J, leaving 11 bases between them. Germline V gives CDR1 LNHNV, CDR2 YYDKDF (reference sequence). The CDR3 DNA is TGTGCCACCAGCAGAGATGGGGGGGGGAATGGCTACACCTTC. Translation gives CATSRDGGGNGYTF.

The chain recombines TRBV6-6 with TRBJ2-1; 7 bases align to TRBD1. Germline CDR1 is MNHNY and CDR2 is SVGAGI (reference sequence). The J segment lost 7 bases and the V segment lost 7 bases, leaving 4 bases of the junction unmatched. The CDR3 totals 12 residues. The CDR3 nucleotides read TGTGCCAGCAACCGACAGGGAAATGAGCAGTTCTTC. Its protein is CASNRQGNEQFF.

This clone was seen a handful of times. The chain has TRBV5-6 and TRBJ2-1; 11 bases agree with TRBD2. The CDR3 is made up of 13 amino acids. Trimming at V came to 4 bases and at J to 10 bases, leaving 4 bases not matched to a gene. From germline, CDR1 is SGHDT and CDR2 YYEEEE. CDR3 residues: CASSHRLAGEQFF. In DNA form, the CDR3 reads TGTGCCAGCAGCCACCGACTAGCGGGAGAGCAGTTCTTC.

This clone has only a few counts. V usage is TRBV5-5 and J usage is TRBJ2-1; D gene unclear. Germline CDR1 is SGHKS and CDR2 is YYEKEE (reference sequence). The V end was cut by 6 bases, the J end by 0 bases, with 13 bases between. The CDR3 is made up of 15 amino acids. The chain's CDR3 is CASNPHGSSYNEQFF. The CDR3 nucleotides are TGTGCCAGCAACCCCCACGGTAGCTCCTACAATGAGCAGTTCTTC. The full variable domain, completed using reference TRBV5-5 and TRBJ2-1, is DAGVTQSPTHLIKTRGQQVTLRCSPISGHKSVSWYQQVLGQGPQFIFQYYEKEERGRGNFPDRFSARQFPNYSSELNVNALLLGDSALYLCASNPHGSSYNEQFFGPGTRLTVL.

The rearrangement uses TRBV30 and TRBJ1-1, with D maybe TRBD1 (5 bases). The CDR3 consists of 13 residues. Germline loops: CDR1 GTSNPN, CDR2 SVGIG (reference sequence). V lost 0 bases to trimming and J lost 12 bases, with 17 bases between them. CDR3 sequence: CAWSVRSQGKTFF. DNA of the CDR3: TGTGCCTGGAGTGTACGATCGCAGGGTAAAACTTTCTTT.

This clone was counted a few times. V usage is TRBV7-2 and J usage is TRBJ2-7; D gene unclear. Germline CDR1 is SGHTA and CDR2 is FQGNSA. V lost 3 bases to trimming and J lost 6 bases, with 15 bases between them. The CDR3 has 14 residues. This CDR3 is CASSFLRSSGEQYF. The DNA of the CDR3 is TGTGCCAGCAGCTTTCTTCGGAGTTCTGGCGAGCAGTACTTC.

The table lists this clone with many counts. The chain recombines TRBV28 with TRBJ1-2, with 11 bases that match TRBD1. The CDR3 is made up of 13 amino acids. With V trimmed by 6 bases and J by 4 bases, 1 base remained unmatched. CDR1 is MDHEN and CDR2 is SYDVKM in the germline V gene. The CDR3 DNA is TGTGCCAGCAGGGGACAGGGGGTCTATGGCTACACCTTC. Translated, it gives CASRGQGVYGYTF.

This clone appeared a few times. This chain connects TRBV4-2 to TRBJ2-1; 9 positions agree with TRBD2. The V segment lost 0 bases and the J segment 3 bases; nucleotides outside the gene matches: 15. Germline V gene sequence: CDR1 LGHNA, CDR2 YNFKEQ. The CDR3 has 20 amino acids. The CDR3 DNA follows: TGTGCCAGCAGCCAAGATAGGCGGCTAGCGGGATCCAGGGTCTACAATGAGCAGTTCTTC. Its protein product is CASSQDRRLAGSRVYNEQFF.

This sequence joins TRBV30 and TRBJ2-7; 8 bases are a match to TRBD1. This CDR3 contains 14 residues. The junction had 5 bases not matched to a gene; V was cut back by 2 bases and J by 2 bases. Germline assignment: CDR1 GTSNPN and CDR2 SVGIG (reference sequence). The CDR3 region is CAWSRQGITYEQYF. As DNA, the CDR3 is TGTGCCTGGAGTCGACAGGGGATTACCTACGAGCAGTACTTC.

DNA for the CDR3: TGTGCCACCGGCGGAACCTACGAGCAGTACTTC. It yields the protein CATGGTYEQYF. The rearrangement links TRBV28 to TRBJ2-7; D gene unclear. The germline V gene encodes CDR1 MDHEN and CDR2 SYDVKM. The CDR3 sequence is 11 residues long. Trimming took off 10 bases at V and 2 bases at J, with 9 bases between the two ends. Looking up the rest from reference TRBV28 and TRBJ2-7 gives the full variable domain: DVKVTQSSRYLVKRTGEKVFLECVQDMDHENMFWYRQDPGLGLRLIYFSYDVKMKEKGDIPEGYSVSREKKERFSLILESASTNQTSMYLCATGGTYEQYFGPGTRLTVT.

This chain joins TRBV6-5 and TRBJ2-3; 10 bases map to TRBD2. V gave up 7 bases and J gave up 3 bases; unmatched junction bases: 1. The germline gives CDR1 MNHEY, CDR2 SVGAGI. The length of the CDR3 is 13 residues. The CDR3 DNA follows: TGTGCCAGCAAGGGACTAGCGACAGATACGCAGTATTTT. Translation: CASKGLATDTQYF.

This clone was seen more than once but under ten times. The chain is built from TRBV7-9 and TRBJ2-5; TRBD1 matches 7 bases. Per germline, CDR1 SEHNR and CDR2 FQNEAQ (reference sequence). Trimming at V came to 5 bases and at J to 2 bases, leaving 2 bases not matched to a gene. The CDR3 has 13 amino acids. The CDR3 reads CASSRGQQETQYF. The CDR3 DNA reads TGTGCCAGCAGCCGGGGACAGCAAGAGACCCAGTACTTC.

In this sample, this clone turned up a few times. The CDR3 reads CASSHTKLAVGYNEQFF. The CDR3 DNA follows: TGTGCCAGCAGTCATACTAAACTAGCGGTGGGCTACAATGAGCAGTTCTTC. The V and J genes are TRBV28 and TRBJ2-1, with 8 bases lining up with TRBD2. The CDR3 spans 17 residues. The ends lost 5 bases at V and 3 bases at J; junction bases unmatched: 12. The V gene's germline CDR1 is MDHEN and CDR2 SYDVKM. The complete variable domain, with remaining parts taken from reference TRBV28 and TRBJ2-1, reads DVKVTQSSRYLVKRTGEKVFLECVQDMDHENMFWYRQDPGLGLRLIYFSYDVKMKEKGDIPEGYSVSREKKERFSLILESASTNQTSMYLCASSHTKLAVGYNEQFFGPGTRLTVL.

The rearrangement uses TRBV18 and TRBJ2-2; a weak D match, TRBD2 (5 bases). The CDR3 extends over 14 amino acids. V was shortened by 2 bases and J by 6 bases, with 10 bases between the two germline ends. Germline V gives CDR1 KGHSH, CDR2 LQKENI. This CDR3 reads CASSPKAVSGELFF. The CDR3 DNA reads TGTGCCAGCTCACCAAAAGCGGTTTCCGGGGAGCTGTTTTTT.

This clone was seen only a few times. The chain has TRBV5-1 and TRBJ2-2; TRBD2 matches at 8 bases. CDR1 and CDR2 from the germline V gene are SGHRS and YFSETQ. CDR3 length equals 13 residues. With V trimmed by 4 bases and J by 6 bases, 2 bases remained unmatched. The CDR3 protein is CASSPSGSGELFF. DNA of the CDR3: TGCGCCAGCAGCCCTAGCGGGTCCGGGGAGCTGTTTTTT.

The rearrangement uses TRBV28 and TRBJ2-3, with TRBD2 matching over 8 bases. This CDR3 has 15 residues. Germline V lookup: CDR1 MDHEN, CDR2 SYDVKM. The V gene end was trimmed by 6 bases and the J gene end by 1 base; junction bases not matched to a gene: 6. The chain's CDR3 is CASRSGGRGTDTQYF. CDR3 sequence (DNA): TGTGCCAGCAGGTCGGGGGGGCGAGGCACAGATACGCAGTATTTT.

This clone has just a few counts. The gene calls are TRBV5-4 and TRBJ1-2; the D is unclear. The CDR3 has 17 residues. The germline V gene has CDR1 SGHNT and CDR2 YYREEE (reference sequence). Trimming took 4 bases from V and 8 from J, leaving 27 bases between them. The CDR3 coding sequence is TGTGCCAGCAGCCCCCCCCGGGCGGGGAACCAGCGGGGAGGCTACACCTTC. It specifies CASSPPRAGNQRGGYTF.

This clone was observed a few times. The CDR3 coding sequence is TGTGCCAGCAGCTTTGGCGGGGCTCACCAGTTGCAGTATTTT. Its translation: CASSFGGAHQLQYF. The chain joins TRBV28 to TRBJ2-3; possibly TRBD2 for D (6 bases). Germline V gene data show CDR1 as MDHEN and CDR2 as SYDVKM. Trimming removed 6 bases at V and 11 bases at J, with 21 bases between. The CDR3 has 14 residues.

In its sample, this clone was seen many times. V and J are TRBV4-3 and TRBJ1-1, with D maybe TRBD1 (5 bases). CDR1 is LGHNA, CDR2 YSLEER, per germline. The CDR3 loop spans 15 amino acids. V lost 0 bases and J lost 9, with 17 bases in between. The chain's CDR3 is CASSQEISTGRKAFF. The CDR3 DNA reads TGCGCCAGCAGCCAAGAAATAAGTACAGGTCGAAAAGCTTTCTTT.

V usage is TRBV5-4 and J usage is TRBJ2-1, with D possibly matching TRBD2 (5 bases). The CDR3 runs 14 residues. Germline values: CDR1 SGHNT, CDR2 YYREEE (reference sequence). The V and J ends lost 7 bases and 8 bases respectively, with 19 bases between them. The CDR3 is CASPRRTRLDEQFF. The CDR3 nucleotides read TGTGCCAGCCCCCGGAGGACGAGGTTAGATGAGCAGTTCTTC.

V usage is TRBV11-2 and J usage is TRBJ2-4; 12 positions agree with TRBD1. Germline CDR1 is SGHAT and CDR2 is FQNNGV. J lost 8 bases, V lost 2 bases, and 10 bases had no gene match. The CDR3 extends over 17 amino acids. CDR3 in amino acids: CASSLSRDRGRRDIQYF. In DNA form, the CDR3 reads TGTGCCAGCAGCTTATCCCGGGACAGGGGGCGACGGGACATTCAGTACTTC. Full variable domain (outside the CDR3, taken from reference TRBV11-2 and TRBJ2-4): EAGVAQSPRYKIIEKRQSVAFWCNPISGHATLYWYQQILGQGPKLLIQFQNNGVVDDSQLPKDRFSAERLKGVDSTLKIQPAKLEDSAVYLCASSLSRDRGRRDIQYFGAGTRLSVL.

This clone was found a few times. J is TRBJ1-1 and V is TRBV29-1; D ambiguous. CDR3 length: 11 residues. Germline V gene lookup returns CDR1 SQVTM and CDR2 ANQGSEA. V lost 4 bases, J lost 1 base, and 4 bases lay in between. CDR3 loop: CSVVRNTEAFF. CDR3 DNA sequence: TGCAGCGTTGTCAGGAACACTGAAGCTTTCTTT.

In the case of this clone: This same CDR3 is encoded by further DNA sequences in the sample. V usage is TRBV9 and J usage is TRBJ1-1, with 7 bases identical to TRBD1. The CDR3 is made up of 14 amino acids. Trimming removed 0 bases from V and 4 bases from J; junction bases left unmatched: 3. CDR1 and CDR2 from the germline V gene are SGDLS and YYNGEE. The CDR3 spells CASSVEAGGTEAFF. The CDR3 DNA follows: TGTGCCAGCAGCGTAGAGGCAGGGGGCACTGAAGCTTTCTTT.